The 9 T cell receptor beta chains below come from one sample, sequenced in a study of cytomegalovirus exposure and HLA in healthy donors. PCR employed 60 Vbeta and 13 Jbeta primers. Sequenced by immunoSEQ multiplex PCR; TCRdb stores in-frame clones only, minus some. The table has about 200,000 clones, around four fifths seen once. Sequencing was carried out using PBMCs. The receptors stem from a woman between 45 and 65 years old in good health and CMV-seropositive.

The chain joins TRBV10-3 to TRBJ2-7, with 14 positions matching TRBD2. CDR3 length equals 18 residues. The germline V gene has CDR1 ENHRY and CDR2 SYGVKD. With V trimmed by 6 bases and J by 0 bases, 10 bases remained unmatched. This CDR3 reads CAIRPGLAGGSSSYEQYF. DNA of the CDR3: TGTGCCATCAGACCCGGACTAGCGGGGGGCTCCAGCTCCTACGAGCAGTACTTC.

The genes are TRBV7-9 and TRBJ1-2; 9 bases map to TRBD1. Germline V lookup: CDR1 SEHNR, CDR2 FQNEAQ (reference sequence). The CDR3 contains 15 residues. J gave up 3 bases and V 5 bases, and 7 bases lay outside the gene matches. The CDR3 DNA is TGTGCCAGCAGCAACCGGGGACAGGGTGACTATGGCTACACCTTC. It encodes CASSNRGQGDYGYTF.

Here the CDR3 DNA reads TGTGCCAGCAGCGTAGATGGGGGGGCCTCCTACAATGAGCAGTTCTTC. This sequence encodes CASSVDGGASYNEQFF. J is TRBJ2-1 and V is TRBV9; a possible D gene is TRBD2 (7 bases). Germline V gives CDR1 SGDLS, CDR2 YYNGEE. The CDR3 extends over 16 amino acids. The V gene lost 0 bases and the J gene lost 0 bases, with 10 bases spanning the gap.

This clone was observed a few times. The identical CDR3 is also encoded by other nucleotide sequences in the sample. The chain uses TRBV21-1 and TRBJ2-7; the table calls TRBD1, which could not be checked here. TRBV21-1 is deemed a pseudogene. The CDR3 spans 15 residues. The CDR3 nucleotides are TGTGCCAGCAGCAAAGCAGGGACAGGACCCTACGAGCAGTACTTC. It yields the protein CASSKAGTGPYEQYF.

The chain carries TRBV19 and TRBJ2-3; 12 bases match TRBD2. From germline, CDR1 is LNHDA and CDR2 SQIVND (reference sequence). The CDR3 is 16 residues long. With 3 bases clipped from V and 3 bases from J, the junction kept 4 bases outside the gene matches. The CDR3 region has the DNA TGTGCCAGTAGTATCCCCGGGACTAGCGGGACAGATACGCAGTATTTT. Residues: CASSIPGTSGTDTQYF.

This rearrangement joins TRBV5-1 to TRBJ1-5; tentative D call: TRBD1 (6 bases). V was cut by 4 bases and J by 7 bases, with 15 bases left in between. The CDR3 spans 14 residues. Germline CDR1 and CDR2: SGHRS and YFSETQ. Written as DNA, the CDR3 is TGCGCCAGCAGCCCGGAGGGGGGGCGACAGCCCCAGCATTTT. Its translation is CASSPEGGRQPQHF.

The chain recombines TRBV7-2 with TRBJ1-2; the D is unclear. V was cut by 7 bases and J by 4 bases, with 22 bases left in between. Per germline, CDR1 SGHTA and CDR2 FQGNSA. This CDR3 is built from 16 residues. DNA for the CDR3: TGTGCCAGCAACCCTAGGTCGGGGTCCTTAGGCTATGGCTACACCTTC. It yields the protein CASNPRSGSLGYGYTF.

The CDR3 DNA reads as TGTGCCAGCAGTTCCGCGGGACAGGGTAATGAAAAACTGTTTTTT. Amino acids: CASSSAGQGNEKLFF. The chain recombines TRBV28 with TRBJ1-4, with 9 bases fitting TRBD1. The germline gives CDR1 MDHEN, CDR2 SYDVKM. The trim removed 4 bases at V and 4 bases at J, leaving 4 bases unmatched. This CDR3 has 15 amino acids.

J is TRBJ2-2 and V is TRBV9; 10 nucleotides line up with TRBD1. The CDR3 has 16 amino acids. Germline values: CDR1 SGDLS, CDR2 YYNGEE. V was pared by 0 bases and J by 5 bases, with 4 bases of the junction left unmatched. CDR3 DNA: TGTGCCAGCAGCGTAGGGACAGGGGGTGATACCGGGGAGCTGTTTTTT. Translated: CASSVGTGGDTGELFF.